The present TCR beta chain was sequenced within a study of Tregs in tolerant kidney transplant recipients. Assay: immunoSEQ multiplex PCR; the TCRdb copy retains only in-frame clones and omits some. This sample yields 95,000 to 120,000 clones, of which 90% are seen a single time; approximately 0.3% belongs to the top ten. The V and J ends lost 8 bases and 3 bases respectively, with 14 bases between them. Germline CDR1 is MNHEY and CDR2 is SVGAGI. The CDR3 extends over 13 amino acids. Sequencing was performed on CD4+ T cells from blood, taken before the transplant. This receptor was taken from a human donor who received a combined kidney and bone marrow transplant. The chain has TRBV6-5 and TRBJ2-7, with a weak D call TRBD2 (6 bases). The CDR3 here is CASGGTPNYEQYF. CDR3 bases: TGTGCCAGCGGGGGGACCCCCAACTACGAGCAGTACTTC.